This T cell receptor beta chain was sequenced in a study of cytomegalovirus exposure and HLA in healthy donors. Amplification used 60 Vbeta primers and 13 Jbeta primers. Here immunoSEQ multiplex PCR was the method, and the copy in TCRdb shows in-frame clones only, minus some. The sample lists about 94,000 clones, more than 75% occurring once. Sample: PBMCs. The receptor comes from a woman aged 40 to 55 in good health and CMV-seronegative.

CDR3 nucleotides: TGTGCCAGCAGCTTCCAGGGTAGGGGTCGGGATGAAAAACTGTTTTTT. Translated, it gives CASSFQGRGRDEKLFF. The chain recombines TRBV5-4 with TRBJ1-4, with D possibly TRBD1 on 5 matching bases. With 2 bases removed from V and 6 bases from J, the gap between germline ends came to 17 bases. This CDR3 is built from 16 residues. Germline values: CDR1 SGHNT, CDR2 YYREEE (reference sequence).